A single sample gave rise to the 22 T cell receptor beta chains below, sequenced in a study of CD8 T cells in ankylosing spondylitis. MiXCR, applied by TCRdb to the 5' RACE reads, yields one record per CDR3 protein. Found here are approximately 250,000 distinct CDR3 sequences, 8% to 9% of them singletons; the top ten hold around 5.1%. The sample taken for sequencing was blood, either unsorted or a sorted T cell fraction (not recorded which). The receptors come from a female donor with ankylosing spondylitis or in good health (not recorded which).

The chain joins TRBV12-3 or TRBV12-4 to TRBJ1-1; 7 bases map to TRBD1. The CDR3 runs to 15 residues. The CDR3 is CVNSPTGRQNTEAFF. The CDR3, as DNA: TGTGTCAACAGTCCGACAGGGCGACAGAACACTGAAGCTTTCTTT.

This clonotype has a count of ten or more. The J gene is TRBJ2-3, the V gene TRBV7-2; 7 nucleotides align to TRBD1. V lost 3 bases, J lost 2 bases, and 8 bases stayed unmatched. CDR1 SGHTA and CDR2 FQGNSA come from the germline V gene. CDR3 length equals 16 residues. The chain's CDR3 is CASSFRQGRPTDTQYF. The CDR3, as DNA: TGTGCCAGCAGCTTCAGACAGGGACGACCCACAGATACGCAGTATTTT.

The table lists this clonotype with many counts. J is TRBJ2-2 and V is TRBV5-1, with D perhaps being TRBD1 or TRBD2 (5 bases each). Germline assignment: CDR1 SGHRS and CDR2 YFSETQ. The CDR3 is 17 residues long. V was pared by 0 bases and J by 6 bases, with 18 bases between. The CDR3 protein is CASSLAFGGAASGELFF. The CDR3, as DNA: TGCGCCAGCAGCTTGGCCTTTGGGGGAGCGGCGTCCGGGGAGCTGTTTTTT.

This clonotype was observed many times. The chain links TRBV20-1 to TRBJ2-2; D is ambiguous. The CDR3 totals 14 residues. Germline V gives CDR1 DFQATT, CDR2 SNEGSKA (reference sequence). V was pared by 6 bases and J by 3 bases, with 14 bases between. CDR3 amino acids: CSANRPLDTGELFF. CDR3 coding DNA: TGCAGTGCAAACAGACCACTTGACACCGGGGAGCTGTTTTTT.

This clonotype was counted ten times or more. The chain couples TRBV10-3 to TRBJ2-7; D gene uncertain. V was shortened by 3 bases and J by 1 base, with 10 bases between the two germline ends. CDR3 size: 14 residues. CDR1 ENHRY and CDR2 SYGVKD come from the germline V gene. In nucleotides, the CDR3 is TGTGCCATCAGTGACCCAGTGAGGTCCTACGAGCAGTACTTC. Its translation is CAISDPVRSYEQYF.

This clonotype was found many times. The J gene is TRBJ2-3, the V gene TRBV29-1; unclear D gene. The germline gives CDR1 SQVTM, CDR2 ANQGSEA. Between the trimmed V and J ends, which lost 4 bases and 10 bases, there was a span of 6 bases. The CDR3 sequence is 9 residues long. CDR3 protein: CSVGTAQYF. The CDR3 DNA is TGCAGCGTTGGGACGGCGCAGTATTTT.

This clonotype has at least ten counts. This chain joins TRBV5-1 and TRBJ1-5; TRBD1 might be the D (6 bases). Trimming left V 0 bases short and J 7 bases short, with 11 bases between. The CDR3 length is 14 residues. The germline gives CDR1 SGHRS, CDR2 YFSETQ. CDR3 sequence (DNA): TGCGCCAGCAGCTTGGACGGGGGCAGGCAGCCCCAGCATTTT. The encoded protein is CASSLDGGRQPQHF.

This clonotype appeared many times. V gene TRBV20-1 combines with J gene TRBJ1-2; no firm D call. The CDR3 spans 13 residues. V lost 5 bases and J 5 bases, leaving 15 bases between the germline ends. Germline-derived CDR1 and CDR2 are DFQATT and SNEGSKA (reference sequence). Here the CDR3 reads CSALSGRLYGYTF. The DNA for the CDR3 is TGCAGTGCTCTATCCGGTCGGTTATATGGCTACACCTTC.

This clonotype was seen many times. The chain carries TRBV29-1 and TRBJ2-1; D remains unclear. The CDR3 has 13 residues. Germline CDR1 reads SQVTM; CDR2 reads ANQGSEA. The germline V and J ends were trimmed by 1 base and 4 bases, with 8 bases remaining between them. The CDR3 protein is CSVEADGYNEQFF. The CDR3 coding sequence is TGCAGCGTTGAAGCTGACGGTTACAATGAGCAGTTCTTC.

The table lists this clonotype with many counts. This chain connects TRBV6-5 to TRBJ1-3; the match to TRBD1 covers 7 bases. This CDR3 has 16 residues. The V gene end was trimmed by 4 bases and the J gene end by 1 base; junction bases not matched to a gene: 7. Germline values: CDR1 MNHEY, CDR2 SVGAGI. CDR3 amino acids: CASSLGQAFSGNTIYF. CDR3 DNA sequence: TGTGCCAGCAGTTTAGGACAGGCGTTTTCTGGAAACACCATATATTTT.

The chain employs TRBV30 and TRBJ2-1; the match to TRBD2 covers 11 bases. Per germline, CDR1 GTSNPN and CDR2 SVGIG (reference sequence). There are 12 residues in the CDR3. Trimming removed 7 bases from V and 7 bases from J; junction bases left unmatched: 3. CDR3 nucleotides: TGTGCCTCCGGGACTAGCGGAAATGAGCAGTTCTTC. This encodes CASGTSGNEQFF.

The sample holds many counts of this clonotype. The chain links TRBV5-6 to TRBJ2-7, with D perhaps assigned TRBD1 or TRBD2 (5 bases each). Trimming removed 2 bases at V and 0 bases at J, with 12 bases between. The CDR3 spans 15 residues. Germline CDR1 reads SGHDT; CDR2 reads YYEEEE. The CDR3 nucleotides read TGTGCCAGCAGCTTACCGGGACCGAGCTCCTACGAGCAGTACTTC. Encoded protein: CASSLPGPSSYEQYF.

This clonotype was picked up many times. V usage is TRBV7-2 and J usage is TRBJ2-2, with D uncertain. CDR1 is SGHTA, CDR2 FQGNSA, per germline. Trimming took off 5 bases at V and 4 bases at J, with 8 bases between the two ends. This CDR3 has 13 residues. The CDR3 region has the DNA TGTGCCAGCAGCCAGACCCTCACCGGGGAGCTGTTTTTT. It codes for CASSQTLTGELFF.

This clonotype was seen many times. CDR3 DNA: TGTGCCAGCAGTCGGACAGGGGGTGCAGATACGCAGTATTTT. This gives the protein CASSRTGGADTQYF. The chain uses TRBV2 and TRBJ2-3; 10 positions agree with TRBD1. Germline CDR1 reads SNHLY; CDR2 reads FYNNEI. V trimming: 5 bases; J trimming: 4 bases; junction bases outside the gene matches: 3. The CDR3 runs 14 residues.

This clonotype has at least ten counts. V usage is TRBV15 and J usage is TRBJ1-2; D gene uncertain. V was pared by 0 bases and J by 3 bases, with 5 bases between. CDR3 length: 13 amino acids. CDR1 is LNHNV and CDR2 is YYDKDF in the germline V gene (reference sequence). CDR3 in amino acids: CATSRDTDYGYTF. CDR3 sequence (DNA): TGTGCCACCAGCAGAGATACGGACTATGGCTACACCTTC.

This clonotype was seen at least ten times. The chain joins TRBV12-3 or TRBV12-4 to TRBJ2-5; the D gene is possibly TRBD2 (6 bases). The V and J ends lost 3 bases and 7 bases respectively, with 21 bases between them. The CDR3 sequence is 16 residues long. This CDR3 is CASSLGAGLLQGTQYF. The DNA for the CDR3 is TGTGCCAGCAGTTTGGGAGCGGGCCTTCTGCAGGGGACCCAGTACTTC.

This clonotype was observed many times. The chain carries TRBV10-3 and TRBJ2-6, with 7 bases identical to TRBD1. CDR1 is ENHRY and CDR2 is SYGVKD in the germline V gene. This CDR3 has 18 residues. Trimming took 6 bases from V and 2 from J; bases not matched to a gene: 13. CDR3 region: CAIRGVTGSATGANVLTF. The CDR3, as DNA: TGTGCCATCAGGGGGGTGACAGGGTCAGCGACTGGGGCCAACGTCCTGACTTTC.

This clonotype has at least ten counts. This rearrangement joins TRBV3-1 to TRBJ2-5, with D possibly TRBD2 on 5 matching bases. The V gene's germline CDR1 is LGHDT and CDR2 YNNKEL (reference sequence). CDR3 length equals 17 residues. V was trimmed by 0 bases and J by 4 bases, leaving 18 bases between them. The CDR3 reads CASSQDGSGHGLETQYF. The CDR3 DNA reads TGTGCCAGCAGCCAAGATGGAAGCGGCCATGGTCTAGAGACCCAGTACTTC.

This clonotype was counted a few times. V is TRBV10-3 and J is TRBJ2-1; 7 bases map to TRBD2. The CDR3 spans 15 residues. With V trimmed by 6 bases and J by 0 bases, 5 bases remained unmatched. CDR1 and CDR2 from the germline V gene are ENHRY and SYGVKD. CDR3 DNA: TGTGCCATCAGAATGACTAGCCACTCCTACAATGAGCAGTTCTTC. It codes for CAIRMTSHSYNEQFF.

Ten or more counts support this clonotype. The rearrangement uses TRBV5-1 and TRBJ2-1; D might be TRBD2 (6 bases). This CDR3 has 17 residues. Trimming took 5 bases from V and 6 from J, leaving 24 bases between them. Germline CDR1 is SGHRS and CDR2 is YFSETQ. The CDR3 DNA reads as TGCGCCAGCAGTCGACAGTTAATAATGCGGCGGGGCAATGAGCAGTTCTTC. It encodes CASSRQLIMRRGNEQFF.

This clonotype was found many times. The V gene is TRBV20-1, the J gene TRBJ1-1; TRBD1 aligns across 7 bases. Germline V gene lookup returns CDR1 DFQATT and CDR2 SNEGSKA (reference sequence). This CDR3 spans 12 amino acids. V lost 8 bases and J lost 4; bases outside the gene matches: 7. For the CDR3, the DNA is TGCAGTCAAAACAGGGGAGGCACTGAAGCTTTCTTT. This sequence encodes CSQNRGGTEAFF.

This clonotype was seen a handful of times. This may be a read error: a much more frequent sequence differs by one nucleotide. The rearrangement uses TRBV2 and TRBJ1-5; no reliable D call. Germline V gene lookup returns CDR1 SNHLY and CDR2 FYNNEI. There are 13 residues in the CDR3. Trimming removed 0 bases from V and 11 bases from J, with 11 bases in between. The chain's CDR3 is CASSEAYRESQHF. Here the CDR3 DNA reads TGTGCCAGCAGTGAAGCTTATCGGGAGTCCCAGCATTTT.